In this sample, the clone carrying this T cell receptor (beta chain) turned up a few times. Its antigen is currently unknown. The data were taken from a study of radiation and T cells in renal cell carcinoma. Sequencing used immunoSEQ multiplex PCR; TCRdb keeps in-frame clones, though not all of them. The table shows some 14,000 clones, with 55% to 70% occurring only once. Treatment denoted: treatment-naive control, cytoreductive nephrectomy. Study conclusions and caveats: Irradiated tumors had higher TCR clonality than control tumors. Sampling covered only about 1 g of each tumor.

The source material was tumor tissue, sampled from a patient whose treatment was nephrectomy without radiotherapy. The sequence came from a man between 45 and 60 years old with renal cell carcinoma.

The CDR3 bases are TGTGCCAGCAGTTCCCTCCTGACCAATGAGCAGTTCTTC. Its translation is CASSSLLTNEQFF. The genes are TRBV6-6 and TRBJ2-1; D ambiguous. Germline V gene lookup returns CDR1 MNHNY and CDR2 SVGAGI (reference sequence). Trimming left V 4 bases short and J 6 bases short, with 10 bases between. CDR3 length equals 13 residues.